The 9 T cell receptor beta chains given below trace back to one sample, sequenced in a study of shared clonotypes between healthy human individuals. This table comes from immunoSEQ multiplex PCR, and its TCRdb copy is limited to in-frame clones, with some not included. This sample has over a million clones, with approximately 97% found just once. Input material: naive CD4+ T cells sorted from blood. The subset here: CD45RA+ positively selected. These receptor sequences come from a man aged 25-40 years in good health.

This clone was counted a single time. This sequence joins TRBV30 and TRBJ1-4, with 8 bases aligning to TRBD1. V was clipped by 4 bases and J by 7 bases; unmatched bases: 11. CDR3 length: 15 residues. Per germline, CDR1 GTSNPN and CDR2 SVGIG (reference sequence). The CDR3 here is CAWTPRQGRSEKLFF. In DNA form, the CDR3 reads TGTGCCTGGACCCCCCGACAGGGGCGGAGTGAAAAACTGTTTTTT.

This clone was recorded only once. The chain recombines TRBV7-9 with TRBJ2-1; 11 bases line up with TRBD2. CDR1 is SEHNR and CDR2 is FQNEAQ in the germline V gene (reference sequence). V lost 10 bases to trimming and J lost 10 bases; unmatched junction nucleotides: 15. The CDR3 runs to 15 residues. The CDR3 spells CAIPQPLAGAGEQFF. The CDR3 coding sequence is TGTGCCATCCCCCAGCCACTAGCGGGAGCCGGGGAGCAGTTCTTC.

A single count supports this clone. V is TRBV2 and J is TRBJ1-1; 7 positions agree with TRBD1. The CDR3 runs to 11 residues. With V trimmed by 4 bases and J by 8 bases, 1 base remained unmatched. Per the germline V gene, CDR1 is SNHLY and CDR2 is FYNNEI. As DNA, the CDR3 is TGTGCCAGCAGTGTGGACAGGGAAGCTTTCTTT. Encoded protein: CASSVDREAFF.

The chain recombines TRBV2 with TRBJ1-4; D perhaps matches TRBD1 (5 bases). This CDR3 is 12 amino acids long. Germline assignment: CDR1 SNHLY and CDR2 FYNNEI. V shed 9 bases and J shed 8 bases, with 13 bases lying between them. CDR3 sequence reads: CASTGGWEKLFF. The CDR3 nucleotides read TGTGCCAGTACAGGAGGGTGGGAAAAACTGTTTTTT.

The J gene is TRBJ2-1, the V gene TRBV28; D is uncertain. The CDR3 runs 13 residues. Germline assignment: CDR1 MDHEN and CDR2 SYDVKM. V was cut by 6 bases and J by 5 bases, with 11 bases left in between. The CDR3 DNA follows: TGTGCCAGCAGCCTGTTGGACCACAATGAGCAGTTCTTC. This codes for CASSLLDHNEQFF.

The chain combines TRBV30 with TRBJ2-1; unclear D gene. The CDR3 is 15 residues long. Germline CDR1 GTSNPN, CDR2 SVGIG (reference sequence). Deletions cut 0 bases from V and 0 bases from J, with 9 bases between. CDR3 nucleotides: TGTGCCTGGAGTGTACTCGCGAGCTCCTACAATGAGCAGTTCTTC. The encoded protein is CAWSVLASSYNEQFF.

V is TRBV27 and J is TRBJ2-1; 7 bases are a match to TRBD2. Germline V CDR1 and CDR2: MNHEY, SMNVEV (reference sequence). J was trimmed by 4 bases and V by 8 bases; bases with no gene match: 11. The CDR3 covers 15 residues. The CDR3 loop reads CASGSWGEGYNEQFF. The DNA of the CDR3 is TGTGCCAGCGGCTCCTGGGGGGAGGGGTACAATGAGCAGTTCTTC.

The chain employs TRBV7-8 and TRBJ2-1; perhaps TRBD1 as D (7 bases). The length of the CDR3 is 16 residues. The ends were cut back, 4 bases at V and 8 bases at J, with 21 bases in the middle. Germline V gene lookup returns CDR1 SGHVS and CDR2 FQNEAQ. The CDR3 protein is CASSSVGRGRYDEQFF. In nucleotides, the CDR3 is TGTGCCAGCAGCTCGGTAGGCAGGGGGAGGTACGATGAGCAGTTCTTC.

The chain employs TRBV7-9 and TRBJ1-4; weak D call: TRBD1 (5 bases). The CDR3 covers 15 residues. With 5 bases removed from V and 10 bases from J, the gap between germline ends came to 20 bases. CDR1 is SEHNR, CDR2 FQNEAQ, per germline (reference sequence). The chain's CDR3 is CASSPTGRGVGKLFF. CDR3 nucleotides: TGTGCCAGCAGCCCCACGGGGCGTGGAGTTGGAAAACTGTTTTTT.